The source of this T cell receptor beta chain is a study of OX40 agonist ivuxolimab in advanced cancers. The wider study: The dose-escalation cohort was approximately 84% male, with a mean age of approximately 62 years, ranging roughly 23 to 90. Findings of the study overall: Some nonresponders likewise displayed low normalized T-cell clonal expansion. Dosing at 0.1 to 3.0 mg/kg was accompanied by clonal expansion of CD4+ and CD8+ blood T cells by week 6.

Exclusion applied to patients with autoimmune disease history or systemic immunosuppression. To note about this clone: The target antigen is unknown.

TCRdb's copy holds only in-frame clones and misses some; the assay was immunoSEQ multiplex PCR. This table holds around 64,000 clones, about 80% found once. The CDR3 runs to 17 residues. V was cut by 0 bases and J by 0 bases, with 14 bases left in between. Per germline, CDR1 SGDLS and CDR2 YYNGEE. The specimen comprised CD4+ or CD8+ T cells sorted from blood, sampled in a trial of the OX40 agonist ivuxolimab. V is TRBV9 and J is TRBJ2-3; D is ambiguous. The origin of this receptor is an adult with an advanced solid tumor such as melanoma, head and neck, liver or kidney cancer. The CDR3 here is CASSVVDVNPSTDTQYF. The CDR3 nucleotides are TGTGCCAGCAGCGTAGTTGACGTAAATCCTAGCACAGATACGCAGTATTTT.